This is a list of T cell receptor beta chains from one sample in a study of Ad26.COV2.S vaccination and SARS-CoV-2 variants. Some clones are missing from TCRdb's copy, which holds only in-frame ones; the method was immunoSEQ multiplex PCR. The data hold approximately 240,000 clones, with around 87% observed a single time. The material sequenced was peripheral blood, taken in a trial of Ad26.COV2.S vaccine versus placebo. The origin of the receptors is a person aged 18 to 59 who received the Ad26.COV2.S COVID-19 vaccine or a placebo. CDR3s leave out the opening cysteine and the closing phenylalanine or tryptophan. Fields, in order: J gene, D gene, V gene, CDR3 protein. D genes are given only for firm matches.

TRBJ1-1 | - | TRBV28 | ASEHNTEAF
TRBJ2-7 | - | TRBV18 | ASSSPGYEQY
TRBJ2-1 | - | TRBV11-1 | ASSLAGATEQF
TRBJ2-7 | - | TRBV14 | ASSRPGAVREQY
TRBJ1-5 | TRBD1 | TRBV19 | ASSTDRGSNQPQH
TRBJ2-3 | - | TRBV7-6 | ASSPMGPPAQDTQY
TRBJ2-3 | - | TRBV5-8 | ASSLVWDTQY
TRBJ2-2 | - | TRBV11-2 | ASSLLRGMAGELF
TRBJ2-1 | TRBD1 | TRBV15 | ATSTGQGADEQF
TRBJ1-3 | TRBD1 | TRBV5-5 | ASSSDRAGNTIY
TRBJ2-1 | TRBD2 | TRBV4-1 | ASSQFALSGPTEQF
TRBJ2-3 | - | TRBV4-2 | ASSQAPVDTQY
TRBJ1-4 | - | TRBV12-2 | ASRLYGTGGQRATNEKLF
TRBJ2-1 | TRBD2 | TRBV10-3 | AHGGSRDEQF
TRBJ2-7 | TRBD1 | TRBV15 | ATSRGGQGGEQY
TRBJ2-3 | TRBD2 | TRBV5-1 | ASSLGGGTSTGDTQY
TRBJ1-5 | TRBD1 | TRBV28 | ASRDRERQPQH
TRBJ2-2 | - | TRBV9 | ASSVAGGITGELF
TRBJ2-5 | TRBD2 | TRBV5-1 | ASSLGGTREETQY
TRBJ2-7 | - | TRBV7-3 | ASSGLLSGGGTYEQY
TRBJ1-5 | TRBD1 | TRBV2 | ASSEVGGQPQH
TRBJ1-4 | TRBD1 | TRBV5-1 | ASSLPGTGSEKLF
TRBJ1-1 | - | TRBV10-1 | ASSETGAGGEAF
TRBJ2-3 | - | TRBV4-3 | ASSQLTGTLRDTQY
TRBJ1-5 | - | TRBV27 | ASRTLRQSNQPQH
TRBJ2-7 | TRBD2 | TRBV7-8 | ASSLQATSGSAYEQY
TRBJ2-7 | TRBD2 | TRBV27 | ASSYTSGPSYEQY
TRBJ2-7 | - | TRBV5-4 | ASSLEDSSYEQY
TRBJ2-2 | - | TRBV7-6 | ASSIPGTANTGELF
TRBJ2-7 | - | TRBV28 | ASSFPNRVRY
TRBJ1-5 | TRBD1 | TRBV3-1/TRBV3-2 | ASSQGPTGGGNQPQH
TRBJ2-5 | TRBD2 | TRBV7-2 | ASSPLGLAASGETQY
TRBJ2-1 | TRBD2 | TRBV6-2/TRBV6-3 | ASSSSGISYNEQF
TRBJ1-2 | - | TRBV24-1 | ATSDSGTSAYGYT
TRBJ1-5 | - | TRBV7-2 | ASSIPRGGNQPQH
TRBJ2-7 | - | TRBV19 | ASSRSVAGEQY
TRBJ2-7 | - | TRBV4-1 | ASSQVAGLSYEQY
TRBJ1-1 | - | TRBV28 | ASSLRPINTEAF
TRBJ2-2 | TRBD1 | TRBV27 | ASSFETGGTGELF
TRBJ1-4 | - | TRBV19 | ASSIDLATNEKLF
TRBJ2-2 | - | TRBV11-2 | ASGEGATLYTGELF
TRBJ1-5 | TRBD1 | TRBV11-2 | ASSIRTGDNQPQH
TRBJ1-2 | - | TRBV30 | AWSVSGVGYT
TRBJ2-5 | - | TRBV7-8 | ASSRQETQY
TRBJ2-1 | - | TRBV7-2 | ASSLMKSSYNEQF
TRBJ1-2 | - | TRBV25-1 | ASSGEVWRANYGYT
TRBJ2-7 | - | TRBV5-1 | ASSSRTVPYEQY
TRBJ1-2 | - | TRBV27 | ASSPWGYGYT
TRBJ2-2 | - | TRBV7-2 | ASKLQTSITGELF
TRBJ2-1 | - | TRBV6-2/TRBV6-3 | ASSRPEFKNEQF
TRBJ2-5 | TRBD1 | TRBV7-8 | ASSSGTGSPGTQY
TRBJ1-1 | TRBD1 | TRBV7-2 | ASSPRDRVLERTEAF
TRBJ2-1 | TRBD2 | TRBV5-6 | ASSDGGRRRNEQF
TRBJ1-3 | - | TRBV19 | AISSGNTIY